This T cell receptor beta chain was obtained from a study of blood T cell repertoires in COVID-19. Trimming cost V 5 bases and J 0 bases, with 9 bases left between them. This CDR3 contains 14 residues. The germline V gene has CDR1 MNHEY and CDR2 SMNVEV (reference sequence). This table comes from immunoSEQ multiplex PCR, and its TCRdb copy is limited to in-frame clones, with some not included. The repertoire includes about 220,000 clones, 82% of them detected once, and 3% to 4% sits in the top ten. This chain uses TRBV27 with TRBJ2-3; D not resolved. This receptor was identified in an older woman who had recovered from COVID-19. The sequencing input was PBMCs or T cells enriched from blood (not recorded which). The CDR3 region is CASSPRGSTDTQYF. Written as DNA, the CDR3 is TGTGCCAGCAGTCCCCGAGGTAGCACAGATACGCAGTATTTT.